This is a list of T cell receptor beta chains from one sample in a study of blood T cell repertoires in COVID-19. Assay used: immunoSEQ multiplex PCR; TCRdb lists only in-frame clones, some missing. The sample records over 130,000 clones, roughly 80% being singletons. Sequencing used peripheral blood. The receptors stem from a woman in her sixties or seventies with acute or convalescent COVID-19. The CDR3 runs from the conserved cysteine through the conserved F or W. Each record gives: CDR3 DNA, CDR3 protein, V gene, clone size, J gene, D gene. The D gene is left open where the match is weak. The listing skips clone size in some rows; elsewhere it reads once, few, many or a size class.

TGCAGTGCTTTAGCGGCAGATACGCAGTATTTT	CSALAADTQYF	TRBV20-1	-	TRBJ2-3	-
TGTGCCAGCAGCTTAGCCCAGGGTGGAAACATTCAGTACTTC	CASSLAQGGNIQYF	TRBV7-6	-	TRBJ2-4	-
TGCACCAGCAGCCAAGCACAGGACGTATTTAACACAGATACGCAGTATTTT	CTSSQAQDVFNTDTQYF	TRBV1	-	TRBJ2-3	-
TGCGCCAGCAGCCAAGATCGCCTGGGACAGGGGCATGAAAAACTGTTTTTT	CASSQDRLGQGHEKLFF	TRBV4-3	-	TRBJ1-4	TRBD1
TGTGCCAGCAGCGTAGCGCCAGACACTGAAGCTTTCTTT	CASSVAPDTEAFF	TRBV9	once	TRBJ1-1	-
TGCGCCAGCAGCTTGGCCGGGCAGGGTTGGAGAGTAGCGGGCACAGATACGCAGTATTTT	CASSLAGQGWRVAGTDTQYF	TRBV5-1	-	TRBJ2-3	-
TGTGCCAGCAGCTGGGGAAGAGGACTAGCGAACAATGAGCAGTTCTTC	CASSWGRGLANNEQFF	TRBV5-4	-	TRBJ2-1	TRBD2
TGTGCCAGCTCACCTGCAGGGGGCAGGACAGATACGCAGTATTTT	CASSPAGGRTDTQYF	TRBV18	-	TRBJ2-3	TRBD1
TGTGCCAGCAGCCGGGGGGACAGGGGGACCCAAGAGACCCAGTACTTC	CASSRGDRGTQETQYF	TRBV7-9	-	TRBJ2-5	TRBD1
TGTGCCAGTTCCAGGTCTGGCACACAGTCCTACGAGCAGTACTTC	CASSRSGTQSYEQYF	TRBV19	many	TRBJ2-7	-
TGTGCCAGCAGCAACGACAGAGATACGCAGTATTTT	CASSNDRDTQYF	TRBV2	once	TRBJ2-3	-
TGTGCCAGCAGCTTGAGGACAGCGACCAGGGGCAATCAGCCCCAGCATTTT	CASSLRTATRGNQPQHF	TRBV5-6	-	TRBJ1-5	-
TGTGCCAGTAGTATATCTGGGGGCAGGAATTATAATTCACCCCTCCACTTT	CASSISGGRNYNSPLHF	TRBV19	-	TRBJ1-6	-
TGTGCCAGCACCCTGCTCGCTCCGGACAGGGATTCACCCCTCCACTTT	CASTLLAPDRDSPLHF	TRBV3-1/TRBV3-2	-	TRBJ1-6	TRBD1
TGCAGCGTTGAACTCCCCGGACAGAACTACTACGAGCAGTACTTC	CSVELPGQNYYEQYF	TRBV29-1	-	TRBJ2-7	-
TGTGCCAGCAGTTACGGGGCGGGGACAGGGACCAATGAGCAGTTCTTC	CASSYGAGTGTNEQFF	TRBV6-5	-	TRBJ2-1	TRBD1
TGTGCCAGCAGAGGGACAGGGGATCAGCCCCAGCATTTT	CASRGTGDQPQHF	TRBV6-5	-	TRBJ1-5	TRBD1
TGTGCCAGCAGTTACCGGACAGGGACGGCCTACGAGCAGTACTTC	CASSYRTGTAYEQYF	TRBV6-5	-	TRBJ2-7	TRBD1
TGTGCCATCCCAGGGTGGAGGGGCTATGGCTACACCTTC	CAIPGWRGYGYTF	TRBV28	-	TRBJ1-2	-
TGTGCCAGCAGTTACTCGGTTCGGGGAAATCAGCCCCAGCATTTT	CASSYSVRGNQPQHF	TRBV6-5	-	TRBJ1-5	-
TGTGCCAGCAGTTACCGAACAGGGCCAAACACTGAAGCTTTCTTT	CASSYRTGPNTEAFF	TRBV2	-	TRBJ1-1	-
TGTGCCAGCAGCGTGTCAGGGGGCAGGGGGGAAGAGACCCAGTACTTC	CASSVSGGRGEETQYF	TRBV9	once	TRBJ2-5	TRBD1